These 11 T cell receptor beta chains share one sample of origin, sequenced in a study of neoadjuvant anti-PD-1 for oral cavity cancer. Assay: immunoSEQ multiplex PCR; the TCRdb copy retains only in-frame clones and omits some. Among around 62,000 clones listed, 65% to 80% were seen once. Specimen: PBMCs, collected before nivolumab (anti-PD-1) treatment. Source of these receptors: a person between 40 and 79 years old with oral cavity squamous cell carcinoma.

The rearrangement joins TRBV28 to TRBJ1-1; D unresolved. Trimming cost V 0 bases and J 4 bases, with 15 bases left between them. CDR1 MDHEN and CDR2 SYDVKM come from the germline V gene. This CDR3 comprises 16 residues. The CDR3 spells CASSLWLGTLGTEAFF. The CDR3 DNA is TGTGCCAGCAGTTTATGGTTGGGAACTTTGGGCACTGAAGCTTTCTTT.

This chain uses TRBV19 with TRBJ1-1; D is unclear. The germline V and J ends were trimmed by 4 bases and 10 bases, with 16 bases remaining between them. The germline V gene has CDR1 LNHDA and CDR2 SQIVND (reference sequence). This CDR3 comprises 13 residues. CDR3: CASSTNAGLRAFF. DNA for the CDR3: TGTGCCAGTAGTACTAATGCCGGCTTGCGAGCTTTCTTT.

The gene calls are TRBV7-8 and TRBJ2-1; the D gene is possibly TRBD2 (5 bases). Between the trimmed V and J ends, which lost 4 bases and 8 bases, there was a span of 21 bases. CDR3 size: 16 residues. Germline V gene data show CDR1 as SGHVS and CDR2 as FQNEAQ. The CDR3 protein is CASSSDARVLVDEQFF. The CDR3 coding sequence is TGTGCCAGCAGCTCTGATGCGAGGGTTTTGGTCGATGAGCAGTTCTTC. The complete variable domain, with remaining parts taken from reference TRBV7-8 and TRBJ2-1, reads GAGVSQSPRYKVAKRGQDVALRCDPISGHVSLFWYQQALGQGPEFLTYFQNEAQLDKSGLPSDRFFAERPEGSVSTLKIQRTQQEDSAVYLCASSSDARVLVDEQFFGPGTRLTVL.

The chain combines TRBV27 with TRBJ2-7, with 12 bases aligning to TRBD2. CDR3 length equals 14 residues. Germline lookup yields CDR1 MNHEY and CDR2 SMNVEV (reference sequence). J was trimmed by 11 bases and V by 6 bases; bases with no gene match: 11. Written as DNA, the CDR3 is TGTGCCAGCAGGACCGGGACTAGCGGGTCCAGGGAGTACTTC. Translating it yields CASRTGTSGSREYF.

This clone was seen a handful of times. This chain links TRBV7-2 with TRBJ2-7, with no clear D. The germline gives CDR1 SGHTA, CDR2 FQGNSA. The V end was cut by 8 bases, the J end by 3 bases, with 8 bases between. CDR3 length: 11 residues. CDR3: CASADLYEQYF. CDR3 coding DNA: TGTGCCAGCGCTGACCTCTACGAGCAGTACTTC.

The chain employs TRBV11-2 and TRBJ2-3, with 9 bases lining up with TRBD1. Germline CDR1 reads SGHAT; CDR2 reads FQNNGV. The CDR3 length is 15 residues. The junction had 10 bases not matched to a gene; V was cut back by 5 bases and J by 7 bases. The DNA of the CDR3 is TGTGCCAGCAGCCCCCGGGACAGGGAAGGATATACGCAGTATTTT. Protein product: CASSPRDREGYTQYF.

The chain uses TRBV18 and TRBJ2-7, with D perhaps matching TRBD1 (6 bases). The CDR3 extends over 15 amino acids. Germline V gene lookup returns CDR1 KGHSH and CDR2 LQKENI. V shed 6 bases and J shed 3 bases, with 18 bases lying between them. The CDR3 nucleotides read TGTGCCAGCTCTTATCGGGGCAGGGGTCACTACGAGCAGTACTTC. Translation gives CASSYRGRGHYEQYF.

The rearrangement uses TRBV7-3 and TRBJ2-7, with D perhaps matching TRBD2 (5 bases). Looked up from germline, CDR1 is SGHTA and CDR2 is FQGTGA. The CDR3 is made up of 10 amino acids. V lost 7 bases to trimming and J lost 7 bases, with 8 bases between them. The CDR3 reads CASTGGEQYF. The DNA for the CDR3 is TGTGCCAGCACCGGAGGAGAGCAGTACTTC.

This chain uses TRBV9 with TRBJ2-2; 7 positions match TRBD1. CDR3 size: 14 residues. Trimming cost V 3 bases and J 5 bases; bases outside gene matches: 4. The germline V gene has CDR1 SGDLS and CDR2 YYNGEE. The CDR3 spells CASSGQGRTGELFF. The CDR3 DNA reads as TGTGCCAGCAGCGGACAGGGTAGAACCGGGGAGCTGTTTTTT.

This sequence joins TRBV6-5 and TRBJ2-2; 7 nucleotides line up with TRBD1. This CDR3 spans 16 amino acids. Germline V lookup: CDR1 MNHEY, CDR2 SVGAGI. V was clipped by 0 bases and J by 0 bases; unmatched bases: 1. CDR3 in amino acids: CASSYSDRTNTGELFF. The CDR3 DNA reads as TGTGCCAGCAGTTACTCGGACAGGACGAACACCGGGGAGCTGTTTTTT.

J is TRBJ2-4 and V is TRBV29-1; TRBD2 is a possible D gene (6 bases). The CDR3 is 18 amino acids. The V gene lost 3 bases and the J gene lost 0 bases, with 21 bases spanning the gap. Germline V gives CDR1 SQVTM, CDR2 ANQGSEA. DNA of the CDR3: TGCAGCGTTGATGGGGAGGCTAGCCCGGGGATAGCCAAAAACATTCAGTACTTC. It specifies CSVDGEASPGIAKNIQYF.